The 26 T cell receptor beta chains presented below share a single source sample, sequenced in a study of OX40 agonist ivuxolimab in advanced cancers. Sequencing used immunoSEQ multiplex PCR; TCRdb keeps in-frame clones, though not all of them. Among over 75,000 clones, about 94% were seen once, and the ten largest hold around 1.1%. Sample: CD4+ or CD8+ T cells sorted from blood, taken in a trial of the OX40 agonist ivuxolimab. All receptors derive from an adult with an advanced solid tumor such as melanoma, head and neck, liver or kidney cancer.

The genes are TRBV29-1 and TRBJ1-1; D is unclear. V was shortened by 7 bases and J by 4 bases, with 13 bases between the two germline ends. This CDR3 has 12 amino acids. The germline gives CDR1 SQVTM, CDR2 ANQGSEA. This chain's CDR3 is CSARFVATEAFF. CDR3 DNA sequence: TGCAGCGCGCGTTTCGTTGCCACTGAAGCTTTCTTT. The variable domain in full, completed from reference TRBV29-1 and TRBJ1-1, reads SAVISQKPSRDICQRGTSLTIQCQVDSQVTMMFWYRQQPGQSLTLIATANQGSEATYESGFVIDKFPISRPNLTFSTLTVSNMSPEDSSIYLCSARFVATEAFFGQGTRLTVV.

The CDR3 coding sequence is TGCGCCAGCAGCCCTGGACTAGCGGGAGGCAGGGGGGCCGGGGAGCTGTTTTTT. It translates to CASSPGLAGGRGAGELFF. The chain uses TRBV5-1 and TRBJ2-2, with 14 bases matching TRBD2. Germline-derived CDR1 and CDR2 are SGHRS and YFSETQ. Trimming removed 4 bases from V and 6 bases from J; junction bases left unmatched: 11. The length of the CDR3 is 18 residues.

In DNA, the CDR3 is TGTGCCAGCAGGTTCACCGGGGAGCTGTTTTTT. Protein sequence: CASRFTGELFF. The chain couples TRBV28 to TRBJ2-2; no clear D. The germline gives CDR1 MDHEN, CDR2 SYDVKM. With 6 bases removed from V and 4 bases from J, the gap between germline ends came to 3 bases. This CDR3 has 11 amino acids.

The CDR3, as DNA: TGTGCCAGCAGCTTAGTCCGAGGGGAGACCCAGTACTTC. Translating it yields CASSLVRGETQYF. The chain uses TRBV7-2 and TRBJ2-5; possibly TRBD2 for D (5 bases). The V end lost 1 base, the J end lost 5 bases, and 8 bases lay between the germline ends. The germline CDR1 and CDR2 sequences are SGHTA and FQGNSA. The CDR3 is 13 amino acids.

Notes on this clone: An end of the junction does not agree with germline; a read error may underlie this. The chain joins TRBV30 to TRBJ1-2; D unclear. The CDR3 runs 9 residues. In germline, CDR1 is GTSNPN, CDR2 SVGIG (reference sequence). In nucleotides, the CDR3 is TGTGCCTGGAGGGAAAGGAGGCTTTTC. It yields the protein CAWRERRLF.

J is TRBJ1-1 and V is TRBV11-2; a weak D match, TRBD1 (5 bases). Germline CDR1 and CDR2: SGHAT and FQNNGV. This CDR3 has 12 amino acids. V lost 0 bases to trimming and J lost 8 bases, with 7 bases between them. The CDR3, as DNA: TGTGCCAGCAGCTTAGAGAGGACAGAAGCTTTCTTT. Translation gives CASSLERTEAFF.

Comments on this clone: At one boundary the junction diverges from the germline segment, which might be a read error. The chain links TRBV4-2 to TRBJ1-5; D is unresolved. CDR1 is LGHNA, CDR2 YNFKEQ, per germline. The length of the CDR3 is 13 residues. In DNA form, the CDR3 reads TGTGTCAGCAGCCAAGGCGTTAAACAGCCCCAGCATTTT. It codes for CVSSQGVKQPQHF.

The V call is TRBV28, the J call TRBJ2-2, with 14 bases aligning to TRBD2. After removal of 3 bases from V and 6 bases from J, the junction contained 6 bases not matched to a gene. The germline gives CDR1 MDHEN, CDR2 SYDVKM. The CDR3 has 17 amino acids. The CDR3 sequence: CASSFSGLAGVAGELFF. CDR3 bases: TGTGCCAGCAGTTTCTCGGGACTAGCGGGAGTAGCCGGGGAGCTGTTTTTT.

The chain uses TRBV11-3 and TRBJ2-3; no clear D gene. Deletions cut 1 base from V and 2 bases from J, with 10 bases between. Germline CDR1 is SGHNT and CDR2 is YENEEA. The CDR3 totals 15 residues. DNA for the CDR3: TGTGCCAGCAGCTTAGCGGCAATGTTCACAGATACGCAGTATTTT. It translates to CASSLAAMFTDTQYF.

The chain combines TRBV5-8 with TRBJ1-1; the D is unclear. Germline loops: CDR1 SGHTS, CDR2 YDEGEE. With 4 bases removed from V and 10 bases from J, the gap between germline ends came to 23 bases. The CDR3 length is 15 residues. Here the CDR3 reads CASSHSEALYLGAFF. For the CDR3, the DNA is TGTGCCAGCAGCCATTCCGAGGCTCTTTACCTCGGAGCTTTCTTT. The full variable domain, its missing parts supplied by reference TRBV5-8 and TRBJ1-1, is EAGVTQSPTHLIKTRGQQATLRCSPISGHTSVYWYQQALGLGLQFLLWYDEGEERNRGNFPPRFSGRQFPNYSSELNVNALELEDSALYLCASSHSEALYLGAFFGQGTRLTVV.

In this sample, this clone turned up a few times. The rearrangement uses TRBV6-1 and TRBJ1-2; TRBD1 aligns across 9 bases. The CDR3 loop spans 12 amino acids. Germline V gene lookup returns CDR1 MNHNS and CDR2 SASEGT. V lost 10 bases, J lost 3 bases, and 3 bases stayed unmatched. The CDR3 DNA follows: TGTGCCACCTGGACAGGGGACTATGGCTACACCTTC. It encodes CATWTGDYGYTF.

The V call is TRBV6-1, the J call TRBJ2-3, with 11 bases lining up with TRBD2. From germline, CDR1 is MNHNS and CDR2 SASEGT. V lost 8 bases to trimming and J lost 11 bases; unmatched junction nucleotides: 12. The CDR3 is 14 amino acids. In DNA, the CDR3 is TGTGCCAGCCGATCGGGACTAGCGGCCCCAGTGCAGTATTTT. As protein: CASRSGLAAPVQYF.

The genes are TRBV10-3 and TRBJ2-7, with 11 bases aligning to TRBD2. The CDR3 loop spans 13 amino acids. Germline trimming cut 5 bases from V and 6 bases from J; bases unmatched to any gene: 3. Germline CDR1 ENHRY, CDR2 SYGVKD. CDR3 nucleotide sequence: TGTGCCATCAGTATAGCGGGAGGGGGCGAGCAGTACTTC. It specifies CAISIAGGGEQYF.

The rearrangement joins TRBV19 to TRBJ2-7; the match to TRBD1 covers 11 bases. The CDR3 covers 14 residues. V shed 4 bases, J shed 2 bases, and the junction held 1 base outside the gene matches. Germline V gene lookup returns CDR1 LNHDA and CDR2 SQIVND (reference sequence). The CDR3 sequence is CASSTGQGAYEQYF. Written as DNA, the CDR3 is TGTGCCAGTAGTACGGGACAGGGGGCCTACGAGCAGTACTTC.

Here the CDR3 reads CASRGSGDSGANVLTF. CDR3 bases: TGTGCCAGCCGGGGATCAGGTGACTCTGGGGCCAACGTCCTGACTTTC. The V and J genes are TRBV28 and TRBJ2-6; D perhaps matches TRBD2 (5 bases). The CDR3 loop spans 16 amino acids. Per germline, CDR1 MDHEN and CDR2 SYDVKM. Trimming cost V 8 bases and J 0 bases, with 14 bases left between them.

This clone has more than one count but fewer than ten. The chain is built from TRBV7-3 and TRBJ2-7; 9 positions agree with TRBD1. Germline CDR1 SGHTA, CDR2 FQGTGA. The CDR3 is 15 amino acids. V shed 6 bases and J 1 base; nucleotides not matched to a gene: 7. CDR3 sequence reads: CASSLGQGRSYEQYF. In DNA form, the CDR3 reads TGTGCCAGCAGTCTAGGACAGGGGCGTTCCTACGAGCAGTACTTC.

This clone was counted a single time. This rearrangement joins TRBV27 to TRBJ2-1; 10 positions agree with TRBD2. The CDR3 contains 15 residues. The J segment lost 5 bases and the V segment lost 6 bases, leaving 7 bases of the junction unmatched. CDR1 MNHEY and CDR2 SMNVEV come from the germline V gene (reference sequence). The CDR3 is CASRPGTSANNEQFF. DNA of the CDR3: TGTGCCAGCAGGCCCGGGACTAGCGCCAACAATGAGCAGTTCTTC.

The chain is built from TRBV4-2 and TRBJ2-6, with D uncertain. The CDR3 is 14 residues long. Germline-derived CDR1 and CDR2 are LGHNA and YNFKEQ. V lost 0 bases and J lost 5, with 5 bases in between. CDR3 in amino acids: CASSQDEWANVLTF. The CDR3 bases are TGTGCCAGCAGCCAAGACGAGTGGGCCAACGTCCTGACTTTC.

The rearrangement uses TRBV4-1 and TRBJ1-1, with no clear D. This CDR3 has 11 residues. Trimming left V 1 base short and J 10 bases short, with 7 bases between. Germline V gene lookup returns CDR1 MGHRA and CDR2 YSYEKL. In DNA, the CDR3 is TGCGCCAGCAGCCAAGTTGGGCCAGCTTTCTTT. Its translation is CASSQVGPAFF.

The chain uses TRBV9 and TRBJ2-7; no definite D call. The CDR3 is made up of 13 amino acids. Germline assignment: CDR1 SGDLS and CDR2 YYNGEE. Trimming took off 1 base at V and 5 bases at J, with 10 bases between the two ends. CDR3 residues: CASSVRQDDEQYF. CDR3 bases: TGTGCCAGCAGCGTACGGCAGGACGACGAGCAGTACTTC.

This chain uses TRBV6-5 with TRBJ1-4; D remains unclear. The V and J ends lost 6 bases and 7 bases respectively, with 15 bases between them. Germline V gene sequence: CDR1 MNHEY, CDR2 SVGAGI. The CDR3 covers 14 residues. The chain's CDR3 is CASRPKGGGEKLFF. For the CDR3, the DNA is TGTGCCAGCAGACCTAAGGGAGGTGGTGAAAAACTGTTTTTT.

The rearrangement links TRBV6-5 to TRBJ2-5; 8 nucleotides agree with TRBD1. The junction had 8 bases not matched to a gene; V was cut back by 4 bases and J by 7 bases. The CDR3 runs to 14 residues. Looked up from germline, CDR1 is MNHEY and CDR2 is SVGAGI. CDR3 DNA sequence: TGTGCCAGCAGTTTACTCGACAGGGGTGGGACCCAGTACTTC. Translating it yields CASSLLDRGGTQYF.

The V and J genes are TRBV7-8 and TRBJ2-5; D perhaps matches TRBD2 (5 bases). The V end lost 2 bases, the J end lost 5 bases, and 9 bases lay between the germline ends. Per the germline V gene, CDR1 is SGHVS and CDR2 is FQNEAQ. The CDR3 runs 13 residues. CDR3 amino acids: CASSLRGQETQYF. CDR3 DNA sequence: TGTGCCAGCAGCTTAAGAGGGCAGGAGACCCAGTACTTC.

The rearrangement joins TRBV11-2 to TRBJ2-4, with D possibly being TRBD2 (6 bases). Between the trimmed V and J ends, which lost 0 bases and 7 bases, there was a span of 7 bases. Germline V gene lookup returns CDR1 SGHAT and CDR2 FQNNGV. This CDR3 contains 13 residues. The CDR3 DNA follows: TGTGCCAGCAGCTTAGAAGGGAGGAACATTCAGTACTTC. It codes for CASSLEGRNIQYF.

Only one count was recorded for this clone. V and J are TRBV11-2 and TRBJ1-4; 7 bases are a match to TRBD1. CDR3 length equals 15 residues. V was pared by 0 bases and J by 7 bases, with 5 bases of the junction left unmatched. In germline, CDR1 is SGHAT, CDR2 FQNNGV. CDR3 residues: CASSLDGTASEKLFF. The CDR3 nucleotides read TGTGCCAGCAGCTTAGATGGGACAGCGAGTGAAAAACTGTTTTTT.

The chain is built from TRBV19 and TRBJ2-2; 9 bases are a match to TRBD2. Trimming took 1 base from V and 5 from J; bases not matched to a gene: 5. Germline V gene lookup returns CDR1 LNHDA and CDR2 SQIVND (reference sequence). The CDR3 totals 16 residues. This CDR3 reads CASSIGLAGLTGELFF. The CDR3 coding sequence is TGTGCCAGTAGTATAGGTCTAGCGGGGCTGACCGGGGAGCTGTTTTTT.